This T cell receptor beta chain was sequenced for a study of T cells expressing NK-cell markers. Looking at the study overall: Seven of the eight sequenced donors were classified as HCMV-seropositive, and one was classified as seronegative. Whole-study results and caveats: Of CD8+ T cells, 1.0-7.0% belonged to dominant NKG2C+ clonotypes in five to seven donors.

The CDR3 totals 15 residues. A 5'RACE template switching approach incorporating UMIs was used to make TCR beta cDNA. With the 5' RACE reads reprocessed, TCRdb shows one record per CDR3 protein and no DNA. Across 350,000 to 500,000 distinct CDR3 sequences, the top ten clones capture approximately 6.8% of the sample. About this clonotype: Its antigen is not identified.

Sequencing input: blood T cells: a sorted CD56 or NKG2C T cell subset, CD4+ or CD8+ T cells, or bulk PBMC T cells (not recorded which). This receptor was obtained from a woman between 18 and 70 years old in good health. The V gene is TRBV12-3 or TRBV12-4, the J gene TRBJ2-1; absent DNA, TCRdb's TRBD2 call cannot be checked. CDR3 in amino acids: CASSLAAGGGIEQFF.